Presented here are 10 T cell receptor beta chains from one specimen sequenced in a study of T cells in Graves' hyperthyroidism and ophthalmopathy. Template material for amplifying TCR beta CDR3 regions consisted of RNA transcripts. The HTBI primer set was used in a first-round RT-PCR of the TCR CDR3. TCRdb passed the multiplex PCR reads through MiXCR, listing each CDR3 protein once. Seen here are 470,000 or so distinct CDR3 sequences, under 25% observed once, and the top ten hold approximately 26%. Sequenced sample: blood. All receptors derive from a man aged 18 to 35 with Graves' hyperthyroidism.

The chain employs TRBV20-1 and TRBJ1-5; 8 bases match TRBD1. Trimming cost V 2 bases and J 5 bases; bases outside gene matches: 8. This CDR3 comprises 15 residues. Germline lookup yields CDR1 DFQATT and CDR2 SNEGSKA (reference sequence). CDR3 nucleotides: TGCAGTGCTAGACAACCTGGACAGGGCCATCAGCCCCAGCATTTT. Its protein product is CSARQPGQGHQPQHF.

This clonotype was counted between two and nine times. The chain uses TRBV10-3 and TRBJ1-5; no clear D. The V and J ends lost 10 bases and 0 bases respectively, with 22 bases between them. CDR1 ENHRY and CDR2 SYGVKD come from the germline V gene. This CDR3 comprises 17 residues. CDR3 nucleotide sequence: TGTGCCAAATTAGTCCGACACAGAATCAATAGCAATCAGCCCCAGCATTTT. It yields the protein CAKLVRHRINSNQPQHF.

This sequence joins TRBV28 and TRBJ2-1; D is unclear. Germline V gene data show CDR1 as MDHEN and CDR2 as SYDVKM. This CDR3 comprises 13 residues. V was clipped by 0 bases and J by 1 base, with 1 base between them. The CDR3 DNA sequence: TGTGCCAGCAGTTTATGGTCCTACAATGAGCAGTTCTTC. It is translated as CASSLWSYNEQFF.

This clonotype was counted many times. The rearrangement joins TRBV12-3 or TRBV12-4 to TRBJ1-1; D not certain. V was cut by 7 bases and J by 3 bases, with 15 bases left in between. The CDR3 covers 14 residues. CDR3 sequence reads: CASIPGPHHTEAFF. The CDR3 bases are TGTGCCAGCATCCCCGGTCCCCACCACACTGAAGCTTTCTTT.

This clonotype showed up many times. The chain's CDR3 is CAVGGSNTEAFF. CDR3 bases: TGTGCCGTCGGGGGTTCGAACACTGAAGCTTTCTTT. The chain uses TRBV2 and TRBJ1-1, with D maybe TRBD1 (5 bases). V lost 11 bases and J 1 base, leaving 11 bases between the germline ends. CDR3 length equals 12 residues. Germline values: CDR1 SNHLY, CDR2 FYNNEI.

The chain is built from TRBV12-3 or TRBV12-4 and TRBJ1-1; 8 nucleotides line up with TRBD1. CDR3 length: 14 amino acids. Trimming removed 7 bases from V and 0 bases from J; junction bases left unmatched: 4. This chain's CDR3 is CASTLTGVNTEAFF. CDR3 nucleotides: TGTGCCAGCACCTTGACAGGGGTGAACACTGAAGCTTTCTTT.

Ten or more counts support this clonotype. V gene TRBV13 combines with J gene TRBJ1-1; D is uncertain. The germline CDR1 and CDR2 sequences are PRHDT and FYEKMQ (reference sequence). This CDR3 is built from 13 residues. V lost 4 bases to trimming and J lost 6 bases, with 12 bases between them. CDR3 nucleotide sequence: TGTGCCAGCAGCTCAGCGATCAATCCTGAAGCTTTCTTT. Protein: CASSSAINPEAFF.

This clonotype was seen a single time. At one end, the junction sequence differs from germline, possibly due to a read error. This chain links TRBV12-3 or TRBV12-4 with TRBJ1-1; D gene ambiguous. The CDR3 is 14 residues long. This CDR3 is CASSLGVGITEALF. DNA of the CDR3: TGTGCCAGCAGTTTAGGGGTGGGGATCACTGAAGCTCTCTTT.

This clonotype was seen only a few times. J is TRBJ1-5 and V is TRBV2; 9 bases fit TRBD1. Germline CDR1 reads SNHLY; CDR2 reads FYNNEI. This CDR3 is 17 amino acids long. V shed 4 bases, J shed 0 bases, and the junction held 7 bases outside the gene matches. For the CDR3, the DNA is TGTGCCAGCAGTGGGACAGGGGAAGGGAATAGCAATCAGCCCCAGCATTTT. Protein sequence: CASSGTGEGNSNQPQHF. Using reference TRBV2 and TRBJ1-5 for the parts outside the CDR3, the full variable domain is EPEVTQTPSHQVTQMGQEVILRCVPISNHLYFYWYRQILGQKVEFLVSFYNNEISEKSEIFDDQFSVERPDGSNFTLKIRSTKLEDSAMYFCASSGTGEGNSNQPQHFGDGTRLSIL.

This clonotype was seen at least ten times. CDR3 DNA: TGTGCCAGCAGTCCGGACAGCCTGGCGGGAGCTTTCTTT. This translates into CASSPDSLAGAFF. This sequence joins TRBV27 and TRBJ1-1, with D tentatively TRBD1 (6 bases). Trimming left V 5 bases short and J 10 bases short, with 17 bases between. The CDR3 is made up of 13 amino acids. Germline values: CDR1 MNHEY, CDR2 SMNVEV (reference sequence).